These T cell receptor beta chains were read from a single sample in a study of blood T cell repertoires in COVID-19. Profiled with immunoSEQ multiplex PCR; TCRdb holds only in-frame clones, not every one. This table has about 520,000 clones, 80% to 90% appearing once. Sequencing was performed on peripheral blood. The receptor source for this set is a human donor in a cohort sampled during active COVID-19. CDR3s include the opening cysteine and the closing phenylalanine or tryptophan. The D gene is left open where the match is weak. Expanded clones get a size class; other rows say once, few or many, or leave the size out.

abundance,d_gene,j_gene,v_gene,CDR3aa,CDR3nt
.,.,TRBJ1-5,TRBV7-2,CASSWGENQPQHF,TGTGCCAGCAGCTGGGGGGAGAATCAGCCCCAGCATTTT
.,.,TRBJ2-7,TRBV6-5,CASSYSQGQGRDEQYF,TGTGCCAGCAGTTACTCTCAGGGGCAGGGGAGGGACGAGCAGTACTTC
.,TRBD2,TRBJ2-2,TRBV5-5,CASSTGLAMNTGELFF,TGTGCCAGCAGCACGGGACTAGCGATGAACACCGGGGAGCTGTTTTTT
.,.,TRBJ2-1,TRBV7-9,CASASRLSEQFF,TGTGCCAGCGCCAGCAGACTCTCGGAGCAGTTCTTC
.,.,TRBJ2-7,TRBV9,CASSVGSPLFDEQYF,TGTGCCAGCAGCGTAGGCTCGCCACTCTTCGACGAGCAGTACTTC
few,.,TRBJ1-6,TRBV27,CASRLRDWSSPLHF,TGTGCCAGCAGGCTCCGGGATTGGAGTTCACCCCTCCACTTT
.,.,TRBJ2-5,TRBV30,CAFWQGTQYF,TGTGCTTTCTGGCAGGGGACCCAGTACTTC
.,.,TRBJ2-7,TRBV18,CASSPMAGIAIEQYF,TGTGCCAGCTCACCGATGGCAGGGATCGCTATCGAGCAGTACTTC
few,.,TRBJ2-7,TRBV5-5,CASSLERTSYEQYF,TGTGCCAGCAGCTTGGAGCGTACCAGCTACGAGCAGTACTTC
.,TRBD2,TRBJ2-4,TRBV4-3,CASSQAGLAGGTNIQYF,TGCGCCAGCAGCCAAGCGGGACTAGCGGGAGGGACAAACATTCAGTACTTC
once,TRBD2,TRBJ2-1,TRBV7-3,CASSLGSGKGEQFF,TGTGCCAGCAGCTTAGGTAGCGGGAAAGGTGAGCAGTTCTTC
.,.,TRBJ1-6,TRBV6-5,CASRTSGLLNSPLHF,TGTGCCAGCAGGACCAGCGGACTGCTAAATTCACCCCTCCACTTT
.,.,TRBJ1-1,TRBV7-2,CASSPAGIYTEAFF,TGTGCCAGCAGCCCCGCAGGGATATACACTGAAGCTTTCTTT
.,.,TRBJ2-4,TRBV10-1,CASRPSPLAILAKNIQYF,TGCGCCAGCAGACCCAGCCCCCTAGCGATCCTAGCCAAAAACATTCAGTACTTC
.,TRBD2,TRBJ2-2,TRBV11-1,CASSRTRGDTGELFF,TGTGCCAGCAGCCGGACTAGGGGTGACACCGGGGAGCTGTTTTTT
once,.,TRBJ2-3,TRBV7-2,CASSLPVPPDTQYF,TGTGCCAGCAGCCTTCCCGTCCCCCCAGATACGCAGTATTTT
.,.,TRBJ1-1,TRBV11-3,CASSEKQVDTEAFF,TGTGCCAGCAGCGAAAAACAGGTGGACACTGAAGCTTTCTTT
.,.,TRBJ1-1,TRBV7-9,CASSPQGSWSTEAFF,TGTGCCAGCAGCCCTCAGGGGTCTTGGAGCACTGAAGCTTTCTTT
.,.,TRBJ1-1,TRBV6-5,CASVKTGGTEAFF,TGTGCCAGCGTAAAAACGGGAGGAACTGAAGCTTTCTTT
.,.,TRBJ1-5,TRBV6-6,CASSYSWDKGNQPQHF,TGTGCCAGCAGTTACTCATGGGACAAGGGCAATCAGCCCCAGCATTTT
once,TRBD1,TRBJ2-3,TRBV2,CASRAGGKSDTQYF,TGTGCCAGCAGGGCAGGGGGCAAATCAGATACGCAGTATTTT
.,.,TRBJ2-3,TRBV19,CASSEQGDSSTDTQYF,TGTGCCAGTAGTGAACAGGGTGATTCTAGCACAGATACGCAGTATTTT
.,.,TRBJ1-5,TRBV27,CASSHRDNQPQHF,TGTGCCAGCAGTCACAGGGACAATCAGCCCCAGCATTTT
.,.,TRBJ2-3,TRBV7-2,CASSLVGGQSTDTQYF,TGTGCCAGCAGCTTAGTCGGCGGCCAAAGCACAGATACGCAGTATTTT
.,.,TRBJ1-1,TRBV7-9,CASSLAESWNTEAFF,TGTGCCAGCAGCTTAGCCGAGAGTTGGAACACTGAAGCTTTCTTT
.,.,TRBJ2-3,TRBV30,CAWSVYRDSTDTQYF,TGTGCCTGGAGTGTCTATCGCGATAGCACAGATACGCAGTATTTT
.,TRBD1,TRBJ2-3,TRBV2,CAIMTGSTDTQYF,TGTGCCATCATGACAGGGAGCACAGATACGCAGTATTTT
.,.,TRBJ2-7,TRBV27,CASSPPTLLSDEQYF,TGTGCCAGCAGTCCCCCCACGTTGCTGAGCGACGAGCAGTACTTC
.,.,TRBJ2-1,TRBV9,CASSVAGHNEQFF,TGTGCCAGCAGCGTAGCAGGTCACAATGAGCAGTTCTTC
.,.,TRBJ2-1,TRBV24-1,CATSGNPGRGEGYNEQFF,TGTGCCACCAGTGGTAATCCAGGCAGGGGAGAGGGGTACAATGAGCAGTTCTTC
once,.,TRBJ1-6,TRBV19,CASSIDLTGNNSPLHF,TGTGCCAGTAGTATAGATCTGACAGGAAATAATTCACCCCTCCACTTT
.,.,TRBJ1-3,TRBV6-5,CASLRSLSAGNTIYF,TGTGCCTCCTTAAGGAGCCTCTCGGCAGGAAACACCATATATTTT
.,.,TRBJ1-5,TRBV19,CASNTGRRPNQPQHF,TGTGCCAGTAATACAGGGAGAAGACCTAATCAGCCCCAGCATTTT
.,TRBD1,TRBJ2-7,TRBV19,CASRRDRDLGEQYF,TGTGCCAGTAGGCGGGACAGGGATCTAGGCGAGCAGTACTTC
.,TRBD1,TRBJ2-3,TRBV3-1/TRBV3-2,CASSRAGQGRIDTQYF,TGTGCCAGCAGCCGTGCCGGACAGGGCCGCATAGATACGCAGTATTTT
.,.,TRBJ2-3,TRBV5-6,CASSLVALPTDTQYF,TGTGCCAGCAGCTTGGTAGCTCTCCCCACGGATACGCAGTATTTT
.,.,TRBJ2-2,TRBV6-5,CASPGSGGGELFF,TGTGCCAGTCCGGGCTCCGGAGGCGGGGAGCTGTTTTTT
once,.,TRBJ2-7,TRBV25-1,CASSETTRAMYF,TGTGCCAGCAGTGAAACGACTCGAGCCATGTACTTC
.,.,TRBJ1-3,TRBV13,CASSSGGTLLNTIYF,TGTGCCAGCAGCTCGGGGGGGACGCTCTTAAACACCATATATTTT
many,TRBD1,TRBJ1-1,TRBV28,CASSSRTGIYTEAFF,TGTGCCAGCAGTTCTAGGACAGGGATATACACTGAAGCTTTCTTT